The 19 T cell receptor beta chains below all came from one sample that was sequenced in a study of blood T cell repertoires in COVID-19. The protocol was immunoSEQ multiplex PCR, while the TCRdb copy is restricted to in-frame clones and leaves out a portion. The sample shows around 340,000 clones, around four fifths of them seen only once. The sequenced sample consisted of peripheral blood. These receptors were obtained from a man aged 25 to 40 with active or convalescent COVID-19.

The chain employs TRBV24-1 and TRBJ2-1, with D perhaps matching TRBD2 (5 bases). This CDR3 is built from 16 residues. Trimming cost V 5 bases and J 9 bases, with 22 bases left between them. Per the germline V gene, CDR1 is KGHDR and CDR2 is SFDVKD. In DNA, the CDR3 is TGTGCCACCAGTGGGAACTACGGAACTAGTTATCGTGAGCAGTTCTTC. It specifies CATSGNYGTSYREQFF.

The rearrangement joins TRBV7-2 to TRBJ2-1, with 10 bases that match TRBD1. This CDR3 comprises 16 residues. Losses at the gene ends were 1 base for V and 8 bases for J; bases not matched to a gene: 8. Germline-derived CDR1 and CDR2 are SGHTA and FQGNSA. In nucleotides, the CDR3 is TGTGCCAGCAGCTTAGTAGGGACAGGGGAAGCTTATGAGCAGTTCTTC. Its protein product is CASSLVGTGEAYEQFF.

CDR3 sequence (DNA): TGCGCCAGCAGCTCGGGACAGGGAACTGGAAACACCATATATTTT. It encodes CASSSGQGTGNTIYF. The J gene is TRBJ1-3, the V gene TRBV5-1; TRBD1 matches at 9 bases. The J segment lost 2 bases and the V segment lost 3 bases, leaving 3 bases of the junction unmatched. The CDR3 sequence is 15 residues long. In germline, CDR1 is SGHRS, CDR2 YFSETQ.

As DNA, the CDR3 is TGTGCCAGCAGCCATGTCGAGTTGAATGAGCAGTTCTTC. Residues: CASSHVELNEQFF. V is TRBV3-1 (or the pseudogene TRBV3-2) and J is TRBJ2-1; no firm D call. Per germline, CDR1 LGHDT and CDR2 YNNKEL (reference sequence). Trimming took off 3 bases at V and 7 bases at J, with 10 bases between the two ends. The CDR3 sequence is 13 residues long.

The chain combines TRBV13 with TRBJ2-2; tentatively, D is TRBD2 (5 bases). There are 14 residues in the CDR3. CDR1 and CDR2 from the germline V gene are PRHDT and FYEKMQ (reference sequence). V was shortened by 6 bases and J by 5 bases, with 13 bases between the two germline ends. The CDR3 region is CASSRKGGTGELFF. The CDR3 DNA reads as TGTGCCAGCAGTCGAAAGGGCGGGACCGGGGAGCTGTTTTTT.

This clone was seen only a few times. This CDR3 is also generated by other DNA sequences in the sample. The J gene is TRBJ1-5, the V gene TRBV4-3, with TRBD1 as a possible D gene (5 bases). This CDR3 has 13 residues. Trimming left V 0 bases short and J 6 bases short, with 6 bases between. CDR1 and CDR2 (germline): LGHNA, YSLEER. The CDR3 bases are TGCGCCAGCAGCCAAGATAGGGGTCAGCCCCAGCATTTT. This translates into CASSQDRGQPQHF.

The rearrangement links TRBV3-1 (or the pseudogene TRBV3-2) to TRBJ2-1, with D possibly TRBD2 on 7 matching bases. The germline V and J ends were trimmed by 6 bases and 9 bases, with 12 bases remaining between them. The germline V gene has CDR1 LGHDT and CDR2 YNNKEL (reference sequence). CDR3 length: 12 residues. The CDR3 coding sequence is TGTGCCAGCAGAGAGGGGGGGGGTGAGCAGTTCTTC. Translated: CASREGGGEQFF.

The chain uses TRBV24-1 and TRBJ2-1, with TRBD2 matching over 8 bases. J gave up 9 bases and V 3 bases, and 18 bases lay outside the gene matches. This CDR3 region has 18 residues. Germline V lookup: CDR1 KGHDR, CDR2 SFDVKD. The CDR3 reads CATSDPKNRWTSLGEQFF. Here the CDR3 DNA reads TGTGCCACCAGTGATCCGAAAAACCGGTGGACTAGCCTGGGTGAGCAGTTCTTC.

The chain has TRBV6-5 and TRBJ1-5; no clear D. V lost 0 bases, J lost 7 bases, and 13 bases lay in between. The CDR3 spans 15 residues. Germline loops: CDR1 MNHEY, CDR2 SVGAGI. The CDR3 region has the DNA TGTGCCAGCAGTTACTCGACTATTAGTCGCCAGCCCCAGCATTTT. Translating it yields CASSYSTISRQPQHF.

This clone was counted between two and nine times. CDR3 loop: CASSGLSGNSPLHF. DNA of the CDR3: TGTGCCAGTAGCGGACTCTCTGGGAATTCACCCCTCCACTTT. The V call is TRBV19, the J call TRBJ1-6; no clear D. Trimming pared 6 bases from V and 7 bases from J, leaving 13 bases between. The CDR3 runs 14 residues. The V gene's germline CDR1 is LNHDA and CDR2 SQIVND (reference sequence).

The V gene is TRBV3-1 (or the pseudogene TRBV3-2), the J gene TRBJ2-2; 7 bases align to TRBD2. The CDR3 runs to 17 residues. Germline assignment: CDR1 LGHDT and CDR2 YNNKEL (reference sequence). The junction had 14 bases not matched to a gene; V was cut back by 4 bases and J by 6 bases. In nucleotides, the CDR3 is TGTGCCAGCAGCCGTCTAGGTAGCGGGCTTCTCTCCGGGGAGCTGTTTTTT. It is translated as CASSRLGSGLLSGELFF.

CDR3 residues: CASSRGTSGSTDTQYF. In DNA form, the CDR3 reads TGTGCCAGTAGTAGGGGGACTAGCGGGAGCACAGATACGCAGTATTTT. This chain joins TRBV19 and TRBJ2-3; TRBD2 agrees at 12 bases. With 4 bases clipped from V and 0 bases from J, the junction kept 2 bases outside the gene matches. The CDR3 extends over 16 amino acids. Germline V gives CDR1 LNHDA, CDR2 SQIVND (reference sequence).

This chain joins TRBV7-2 and TRBJ2-7, with 7 bases fitting TRBD2. V was clipped by 5 bases and J by 0 bases; unmatched bases: 7. CDR1 and CDR2 from the germline V gene are SGHTA and FQGNSA. CDR3 size: 15 residues. The CDR3 DNA follows: TGTGCCAGCAGCCACCGAGCGGGGCACTCCTACGAGCAGTACTTC. Amino acids: CASSHRAGHSYEQYF.

CDR3 sequence: CASSTGLAGTYEQYF. The CDR3 DNA sequence: TGTGCCAGCAGCACGGGACTAGCGGGGACCTACGAGCAGTACTTC. J is TRBJ2-7 and V is TRBV14; 13 bases are a match to TRBD2. Losses at the gene ends were 5 bases for V and 2 bases for J; bases not matched to a gene: 3. Germline V gene data show CDR1 as SGHDN and CDR2 as FVKESK. The CDR3 consists of 15 residues.

The CDR3 region has the DNA TGTGCCTGGAAGACAGGGAGGTACGCTGAAGCTTTCTTT. Its translation is CAWKTGRYAEAFF. The chain links TRBV30 to TRBJ1-1; 7 bases map to TRBD1. Germline V gene sequence: CDR1 GTSNPN, CDR2 SVGIG (reference sequence). CDR3 length: 13 residues. The trim removed 4 bases at V and 6 bases at J, leaving 8 bases unmatched.

This rearrangement joins TRBV28 to TRBJ2-3; 8 nucleotides match TRBD2. Germline CDR1 and CDR2: MDHEN and SYDVKM. V lost 6 bases, J lost 2 bases, and 10 bases stayed unmatched. The CDR3 length is 16 residues. DNA of the CDR3: TGTGCCAGCAGCCTCCCGGGAGGGAGCCTCACAGATACGCAGTATTTT. It translates to CASSLPGGSLTDTQYF.

The chain carries TRBV7-8 and TRBJ2-2, with D possibly TRBD1 on 6 matching bases. Germline CDR1 is SGHVS and CDR2 is FQNEAQ. V was cut by 5 bases and J by 0 bases, with 19 bases left in between. This CDR3 is 18 amino acids long. The CDR3 protein is CASSPKGTPYSNTGELFF. Here the CDR3 DNA reads TGTGCCAGCAGCCCAAAGGGGACACCCTACTCGAACACCGGGGAGCTGTTTTTT.

The chain couples TRBV6-5 to TRBJ1-3; D is unclear. Germline CDR1 and CDR2: MNHEY and SVGAGI. This CDR3 contains 15 residues. V was cut by 0 bases and J by 4 bases, with 10 bases left in between. The CDR3 is CASSYSPGSGNTIYF. Here the CDR3 DNA reads TGTGCCAGCAGTTACTCGCCGGGATCAGGAAACACCATATATTTT.

V usage is TRBV4-3 and J usage is TRBJ2-2; no reliable D call. There are 14 residues in the CDR3. Germline V CDR1 and CDR2: LGHNA, YSLEER. Trimming shortened V by 0 bases and J by 4 bases, and 6 bases separated the two germline ends. The CDR3 here is CASSQEGATGELFF. DNA for the CDR3: TGCGCCAGCAGCCAAGAGGGCGCCACCGGGGAGCTGTTTTTT.